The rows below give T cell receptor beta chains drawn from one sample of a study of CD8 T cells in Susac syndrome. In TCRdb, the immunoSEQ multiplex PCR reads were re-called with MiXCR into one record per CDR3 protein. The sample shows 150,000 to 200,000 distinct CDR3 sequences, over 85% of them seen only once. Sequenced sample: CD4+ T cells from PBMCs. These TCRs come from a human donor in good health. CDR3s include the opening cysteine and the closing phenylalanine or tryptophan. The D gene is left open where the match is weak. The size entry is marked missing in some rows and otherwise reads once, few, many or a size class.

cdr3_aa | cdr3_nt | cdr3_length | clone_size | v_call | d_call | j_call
CASSPSTGGATGELFF | TGTGCCAGCAGCCCAAGCACAGGAGGTGCCACCGGGGAGCTGTTTTTT | 16 | - | TRBV9 | - | TRBJ2-2
CASSPRGGEDGYTF | TGTGCCAGCTCCCCGCGGGGAGGGGAGGATGGCTACACCTTC | 14 | - | TRBV18 | - | TRBJ1-2
CASSLAGGIGLEQYF | TGTGCCAGCAGCTTAGCGGGGGGGATCGGTTTGGAGCAGTACTTC | 15 | - | TRBV7-6 | TRBD2 | TRBJ2-7
CASSPGHGGNQPQHF | TGCGCCAGCAGTCCTGGGCATGGCGGCAATCAGCCCCAGCATTTT | 15 | once | TRBV23-1 | - | TRBJ1-5
CAINQGLWETQYF | TGTGCCATCAATCAGGGTCTCTGGGAGACCCAGTACTTC | 13 | - | TRBV10-3 | - | TRBJ2-5
CAGHSLADTQYF | TGCGCCGGACACTCCCTCGCAGATACGCAGTATTTT | 12 | - | TRBV23-1 | - | TRBJ2-3
CASSRSSYEQYF | TGTGCCAGCAGCCGCAGTTCCTACGAGCAGTACTTC | 12 | - | TRBV7-9 | - | TRBJ2-7
CASSYAGVGGYTF | TGTGCCAGCAGTTATGCGGGGGTCGGTGGCTACACCTTC | 13 | - | TRBV6-5 | - | TRBJ1-2
CASSQAGGGETQYF | TGTGCCAGCAGTCAAGCGGGGGGGGGTGAGACCCAGTACTTC | 14 | - | TRBV6-2/TRBV6-3 | TRBD2 | TRBJ2-5
CASSQNSLGWGSPLHF | TGCGCCAGCAGCCAAAACTCTTTAGGGTGGGGGTCACCCCTCCACTTT | 16 | - | TRBV4-1 | - | TRBJ1-6
CSARDRDNYGYTF | TGCAGTGCCAGAGACAGGGATAACTATGGCTACACCTTC | 13 | - | TRBV20-1 | TRBD1 | TRBJ1-2
CASSWDQGRNADSPLHF | TGCGCCAGCAGCTGGGACCAAGGACGGAACGCGGATTCACCCCTCCACTTT | 17 | - | TRBV5-1 | - | TRBJ1-6
CASSHSAAGEKLFF | TGCGCCAGCAGTCACTCCGCCGCTGGTGAAAAACTGTTTTTT | 14 | - | TRBV23-1 | - | TRBJ1-4
CASSLGPLGYTF | TGTGCCAGCAGCTTAGGGCCCCTAGGCTACACCTTC | 12 | - | TRBV7-9 | - | TRBJ1-2
CAISPGTTKNIQYF | TGTGCCATCAGTCCCGGGACAACCAAAAACATTCAGTACTTC | 14 | - | TRBV10-3 | - | TRBJ2-4
CASSRMGGNSGNTIYF | TGTGCCAGCAGTCGAATGGGGGGGAACTCTGGAAACACCATATATTTT | 16 | - | TRBV7-2 | - | TRBJ1-3
CASRKLAGGSNTGELFF | TGCGCCAGCAGGAAACTAGCGGGGGGCTCGAACACCGGGGAGCTGTTTTTT | 17 | once | TRBV4-1 | TRBD2 | TRBJ2-2
CASSPPSGQTYGYTF | TGTGCCAGCTCACCACCGTCTGGACAGACCTATGGCTACACCTTC | 15 | - | TRBV18 | - | TRBJ1-2
CSVARKGGDTQYF | TGCAGCGTTGCAAGAAAGGGGGGAGATACGCAGTATTTT | 13 | - | TRBV29-1 | - | TRBJ2-3
CASSLERGRPQHF | TGTGCCAGCAGCTTAGAGCGGGGCAGGCCCCAGCATTTT | 13 | - | TRBV7-2 | - | TRBJ1-5
CASSPGTSGVTSSYNEQFF | TGTGCCAGCAGCCCCGGGACTAGCGGGGTTACAAGCTCCTACAATGAGCAGTTCTTC | 19 | - | TRBV7-2 | TRBD2 | TRBJ2-1
CASSLHKYEQYF | TGTGCCAGCAGTTTACACAAATACGAGCAGTACTTC | 12 | once | TRBV28 | - | TRBJ2-7
CATTGSNNEQFF | TGTGCCACCACCGGATCGAACAATGAGCAGTTCTTC | 12 | - | TRBV24-1 | - | TRBJ2-1
CASKVSYNSPLHF | TGTGCCAGTAAGGTCTCCTATAATTCACCCCTCCACTTT | 13 | - | TRBV19 | - | TRBJ1-6
CSARASLYEQYF | TGCAGTGCTAGGGCAAGTCTCTACGAGCAGTACTTC | 12 | - | TRBV20-1 | - | TRBJ2-7
CSARAFGTSYNEQFF | TGCAGTGCTAGAGCATTCGGGACCTCCTACAATGAGCAGTTCTTC | 15 | - | TRBV20-1 | - | TRBJ2-1
CASSPRDRPLSYNEQFF | TGTGCCAGCAGTCCCAGGGACCGACCCCTCTCCTACAATGAGCAGTTCTTC | 17 | once | TRBV6-2/TRBV6-3 | - | TRBJ2-1
CASSEWRPNTPLHF | TGTGCCAGCAGTGAATGGCGGCCCAATACACCCCTCCACTTT | 14 | - | TRBV2 | - | TRBJ1-6
CSAFGLIEGYTF | TGCAGTGCTTTTGGACTGATTGAGGGCTACACCTTC | 12 | once | TRBV20-1 | - | TRBJ1-2
CASTHEGQVNEQFF | TGTGCCAGTACCCATGAGGGACAGGTCAATGAGCAGTTCTTC | 14 | - | TRBV19 | TRBD1 | TRBJ2-1
CASSQDQGVRSYEQYF | TGCGCCAGCAGCCAAGATCAAGGGGTAAGGTCCTACGAGCAGTACTTC | 16 | - | TRBV4-1 | - | TRBJ2-7
CASWAGATGTEAFF | TGTGCCAGCTGGGCAGGGGCTACGGGAACTGAAGCTTTCTTT | 14 | - | TRBV6-2/TRBV6-3 | - | TRBJ1-1
CATSRGGQMNTEAFF | TGTGCCACCAGCAGAGGAGGACAGATGAACACTGAAGCTTTCTTT | 15 | - | TRBV15 | - | TRBJ1-1
CAWSPDKDQPQHF | TGTGCCTGGAGTCCAGACAAGGATCAGCCCCAGCATTTT | 13 | - | TRBV30 | - | TRBJ1-5
CASSPGPKGNSPLHF | TGTGCCAGCAGCCCAGGGCCTAAGGGGAATTCACCCCTCCACTTT | 15 | - | TRBV3-1 | - | TRBJ1-6
CASTLGAGTNYEQYF | TGTGCCAGCACCCTTGGAGCCGGGACCAACTACGAGCAGTACTTC | 15 | - | TRBV7-9 | - | TRBJ2-7
CSAGTSGGAVQYF | TGCAGTGCCGGGACTAGCGGGGGGGCCGTGCAGTACTTC | 13 | - | TRBV20-1 | TRBD2 | TRBJ2-7
CASSLEWDTEAFF | TGTGCCAGCAGCTTAGAATGGGACACTGAAGCTTTCTTT | 13 | - | TRBV7-9 | - | TRBJ1-1
CASSSQGHGYTF | TGTGCCAGCAGTTCACAGGGACATGGCTACACCTTC | 12 | - | TRBV2 | - | TRBJ1-2
CASSLEPLRVQYF | TGCGCCAGCAGCTTGGAGCCCCTCCGAGTCCAGTACTTC | 13 | - | TRBV5-1 | - | TRBJ2-5
CASSPAGPRDEQYF | TGTGCCAGCTCACCAGCGGGGCCCCGTGACGAGCAGTACTTC | 14 | once | TRBV19 | TRBD2 | TRBJ2-7
CASSQGDIGQPQHF | TGCGCCAGCAGCCAAGGAGATATAGGGCAGCCCCAGCATTTT | 14 | - | TRBV10-1 | - | TRBJ1-5
CASSRGGQGDTEAFF | TGTGCCAGCAGCCGAGGAGGACAGGGGGACACTGAAGCTTTCTTT | 15 | - | TRBV3-1 | TRBD1 | TRBJ1-1
CASSIAGTEAFF | TGTGCCAGCTCCATCGCAGGGACTGAAGCTTTCTTT | 12 | - | TRBV18 | - | TRBJ1-1
CASSLVTGGSNQPQHF | TGTGCCAGCAGCTTAGTGACAGGGGGTAGCAATCAGCCCCAGCATTTT | 16 | - | TRBV7-9 | TRBD1 | TRBJ1-5
CASSQGLGLNYGYTF | TGTGCCAGCAGCCAAGGCTTAGGTCTGAACTATGGCTACACCTTC | 15 | once | TRBV4-2 | - | TRBJ1-2
CASSQGQGGNEQFF | TGTGCCAGCAGTCAAGGACAGGGGGGCAATGAGCAGTTCTTC | 14 | few | TRBV6-1 | TRBD1 | TRBJ2-1
CASSSQGGEQYF | TGTGCCAGCAGCTCACAGGGTGGAGAGCAGTACTTC | 12 | - | TRBV7-3 | - | TRBJ2-7
CASSQPSGDSSYNEQFF | TGTGCCAGCAGCCAACCTAGCGGGGACAGCTCCTACAATGAGCAGTTCTTC | 17 | - | TRBV3-1 | TRBD2 | TRBJ2-1
CASSLTPTDTEAFF | TGCGCCAGCAGCTTGACTCCGACAGACACTGAAGCTTTCTTT | 14 | once | TRBV5-1 | - | TRBJ1-1
CASSDPGQQFSGNTIYF | TGTGCCAGCAGCGACCCGGGACAGCAATTCTCTGGAAACACCATATATTTT | 17 | once | TRBV7-9 | TRBD1 | TRBJ1-3
CASSSAPYGYTF | TGTGCCAGCAGCTCCGCACCCTATGGCTACACCTTC | 12 | once | TRBV2 | - | TRBJ1-2
CASSLRFSGTAYGYTF | TGTGCCAGCAGCTTAAGGTTTTCCGGGACAGCCTATGGCTACACCTTC | 16 | - | TRBV7-8 | TRBD1 | TRBJ1-2
CSAVVTGSNYGYTF | TGCAGTGCCGTAGTGACAGGGAGCAACTATGGCTACACCTTC | 14 | - | TRBV20-1 | TRBD1 | TRBJ1-2